This T cell receptor beta chain was found in a study of identical twins. This clonotype showed up many times. Its antigen remains unidentified. A universal primer site was added by template switching, and unique molecular identifiers were carried by the cDNA. TCRdb processed the 5' RACE reads anew with MiXCR; each CDR3 protein has one entry. This table holds under 1 million distinct CDR3 sequences, more than 9% found once. Only healthy Caucasians were enrolled as donors. Study conclusions and caveats: Researchers caution that invariant MAIT and iNKT cells could partly confound zero-insertion analyses. Clonotypes of the beta chain that were abundant in cord blood carried fewer insertions (memory repertoires showed none).

CDR3 length: 17 amino acids. The V and J ends lost 7 bases and 0 bases respectively, with 21 bases between them. These data were also filed under a second study, of yellow fever vaccine responses in identical twins.

The J gene is TRBJ1-1, the V gene TRBV12-3 or TRBV12-4; D call uncertain. The clonotype comes from a woman in her late teens or twenties in good health. The sample consisted of PBMCs. In DNA, the CDR3 is TGTGCCAGCAATCGCGGTGCCCTAGTCGCAATGAACACTGAAGCTTTCTTT. This codes for CASNRGALVAMNTEAFF.